The 5 T cell receptor beta chains below were found in one sample sequenced in a study of technical replicates of blood from a few donors. Here immunoSEQ multiplex PCR was the method, and the copy in TCRdb shows in-frame clones only, minus some. Of 60,000 to 65,000 clones in the sample, 80% to 90% are singletons; the top ten hold about 5.2%. Sequencing was done on a sample of PBMCs. These receptor sequences come from a human donor in good health. Some clones in this sample may be carry-over from other donors' samples.

The chain combines TRBV18 with TRBJ1-1; no reliable D call. Germline V CDR1 and CDR2: KGHSH, LQKENI. The CDR3 totals 16 residues. The V and J ends lost 2 bases and 0 bases respectively, with 13 bases between them. CDR3 nucleotide sequence: TGTGCCAGCTCACCAGGGCTGGCAACGCTGAACACTGAAGCTTTCTTT. As protein: CASSPGLATLNTEAFF.

The chain uses TRBV27 and TRBJ2-3; TRBD1 agrees at 11 bases. The CDR3 consists of 15 residues. From germline, CDR1 is MNHEY and CDR2 SMNVEV (reference sequence). Losses at the gene ends were 0 bases for V and 5 bases for J; bases not matched to a gene: 1. Here the CDR3 reads CASSLSGTGGDTQYF. Written as DNA, the CDR3 is TGTGCCAGCAGTTTATCGGGGACAGGGGGAGATACGCAGTATTTT.

The genes are TRBV6-5 and TRBJ1-6; possibly TRBD1 for D (5 bases). The CDR3 consists of 14 residues. Trimming took off 4 bases at V and 9 bases at J, with 13 bases between the two ends. The germline V gene encodes CDR1 MNHEY and CDR2 SVGAGI. The CDR3 is CASSLGTYSSPLHF. In nucleotides, the CDR3 is TGTGCCAGCAGTTTGGGGACTTATTCTTCACCCCTCCACTTT.

V usage is TRBV6-5 and J usage is TRBJ2-7, with D maybe TRBD1 (5 bases). Deletions cut 2 bases from V and 0 bases from J, with 14 bases between. The CDR3 contains 16 residues. The V gene's germline CDR1 is MNHEY and CDR2 SVGAGI. CDR3: CASSYEDRSNSYEQYF. CDR3 in DNA: TGTGCCAGCAGTTACGAAGACAGATCCAACTCCTACGAGCAGTACTTC.

A single count supports this clone. The chain is built from TRBV15 and TRBJ1-5; 8 nucleotides agree with TRBD1. Germline CDR1 LNHNV, CDR2 YYDKDF (reference sequence). The CDR3 has 19 amino acids. Trimming cost V 1 base and J 0 bases; bases outside gene matches: 11. The CDR3 spells CATSRVGQGKGNSNQPQHF. The CDR3 DNA is TGTGCCACCAGCAGAGTCGGACAGGGCAAGGGGAATAGCAATCAGCCCCAGCATTTT.